This is a list of T cell receptor beta chains from one sample in a study of blood T cell repertoires in COVID-19. Generated by immunoSEQ multiplex PCR, the TCRdb table keeps only in-frame clones and is missing some. The sample lists 250,000 to 400,000 clones, approximately 87% occurring once. The sequenced material came from peripheral blood. Receptor source: a young woman with COVID-19, enrolled during active disease. Each CDR3 is given with its conserved first and last residue. D genes are given only for firm matches.

>.|TRBJ1-2|TRBV6-2/TRBV6-3
CASSYRTGNYGYTF
>.|TRBJ2-3|TRBV15
CATSRDGGTGAPDTQYF
>TRBD2|TRBJ2-7|TRBV25-1
CASSDLTGGSDYEQYF
>.|TRBJ1-2|TRBV13
CASSFRQGHYGYTF
>.|TRBJ1-2|TRBV27
CASSYQGSANYGYTF
>.|TRBJ1-4|TRBV25-1
CASSLRGLQNGKLFF
>.|TRBJ2-5|TRBV5-1
CASSLESETQYF
>TRBD2|TRBJ2-1|TRBV10-3
CAISELLAGPYNEQFF
>TRBD1|TRBJ2-7|TRBV27
CASSGTGTGNYEQYF
>TRBD1|TRBJ1-2|TRBV28
CASSFRDRGTYGYTF
>.|TRBJ2-7|TRBV7-9
CASSSTTSGTHLYEQYF
>.|TRBJ1-6|TRBV2
CASSDRQGTSPLHF
>TRBD2|TRBJ2-3|TRBV19
CAGSIQLAGLADTQYF
>.|TRBJ2-5|TRBV7-3
CASSLNPWQGGETQYF
>TRBD2|TRBJ2-5|TRBV5-4
CASSESSGRAVGTQYF
>TRBD1|TRBJ2-3|TRBV30
CAWSDRVRTDTQYF
>.|TRBJ2-5|TRBV5-6
CASSLSQETQYF
>.|TRBJ1-1|TRBV27
CASSLRRDTEAFF
>.|TRBJ2-7|TRBV15
CATSRDWYQAASYEQYF
>.|TRBJ1-5|TRBV28
CASSSKGHQPQHF
>.|TRBJ1-5|TRBV21-1
CASSPRGFYQPQHF
>.|TRBJ2-2|TRBV7-2
CASSVLVDTGELFF
>TRBD2|TRBJ2-3|TRBV7-3
CASRISGASTDTQYF
>.|TRBJ2-3|TRBV27
CASSLSGGTDTQYF
>TRBD1|TRBJ1-2|TRBV20-1
CSADRGGYTF
>.|TRBJ1-2|TRBV2
CASKERETGYTF
>TRBD1|TRBJ1-2|TRBV19
CASSPQGSGIGYTF
>.|TRBJ1-1|TRBV19
CASSIPGSEAFF
>.|TRBJ1-4|TRBV7-9
CASTLGGADEKLFF
>.|TRBJ2-2|TRBV21-1
CASSKLVAGGFAGELFF
>.|TRBJ2-2|TRBV5-4
CASSPGSSGTPPIRGLFF
>.|TRBJ1-3|TRBV28
CASSLWVESGNTIYF
>.|TRBJ1-3|TRBV5-1
CASSAQGDGNTIYF
>TRBD1|TRBJ1-1|TRBV5-1
CASSGDRVMNTEAFF
>TRBD2|TRBJ2-1|TRBV29-1
CSVEALTSGRASDEQFF
>.|TRBJ1-5|TRBV4-2
CASSQERGQRLYSNQPQHF
>TRBD1|TRBJ1-1|TRBV11-2
CASSGRWGTGTEAFF
>TRBD2|TRBJ2-7|TRBV13
CASSLTSDSYEQYF
>TRBD1|TRBJ2-7|TRBV19
CASSPTGTGAPGYEQYF
>TRBD1|TRBJ2-7|TRBV19
CASSIPGQRGSYEQYF
>TRBD2|TRBJ2-3|TRBV11-2
CASSLEWGGGRIDTQYF
>.|TRBJ1-1|TRBV3-1/TRBV3-2
CASSQTDKNTEAFF
>TRBD1|TRBJ1-1|TRBV28
CASSFGQGFPNTEAFF
>.|TRBJ2-1|TRBV5-4
CASLRGGGQNEQFF
>.|TRBJ1-1|TRBV12-3/TRBV12-4
CASNLQVNTEAFF
>.|TRBJ2-5|TRBV9
CASSRGQETQYF
>.|TRBJ1-3|TRBV5-8
CASSLVDFSGNTIYF
>TRBD1|TRBJ1-4|TRBV25-1
CASSVRQGARGEKLFF
>.|TRBJ1-1|TRBV7-9
CASSLGGAGMNTEAFF
>.|TRBJ2-6|TRBV5-6
CASSPELKSSGANVLTF